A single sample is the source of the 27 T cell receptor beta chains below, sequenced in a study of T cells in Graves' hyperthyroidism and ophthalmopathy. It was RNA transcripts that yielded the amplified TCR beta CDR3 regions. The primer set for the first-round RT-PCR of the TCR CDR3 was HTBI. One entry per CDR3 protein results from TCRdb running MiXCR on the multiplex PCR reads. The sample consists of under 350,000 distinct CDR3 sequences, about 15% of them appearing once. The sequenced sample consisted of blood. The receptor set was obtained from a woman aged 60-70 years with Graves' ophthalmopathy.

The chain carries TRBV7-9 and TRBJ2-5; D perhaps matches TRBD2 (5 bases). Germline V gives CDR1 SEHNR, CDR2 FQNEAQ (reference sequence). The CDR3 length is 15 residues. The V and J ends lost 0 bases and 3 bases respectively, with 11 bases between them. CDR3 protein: CASSLAKVGEETQYF. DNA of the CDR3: TGTGCCAGCAGCTTAGCGAAAGTGGGAGAAGAGACCCAGTACTTC.

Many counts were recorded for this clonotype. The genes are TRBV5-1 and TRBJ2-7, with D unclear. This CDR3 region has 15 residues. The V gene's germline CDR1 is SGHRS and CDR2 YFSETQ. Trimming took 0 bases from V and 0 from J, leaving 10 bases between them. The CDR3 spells CASSLGAGPSYEQYF. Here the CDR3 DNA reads TGCGCCAGCAGCTTGGGGGCCGGCCCCTCCTACGAGCAGTACTTC.

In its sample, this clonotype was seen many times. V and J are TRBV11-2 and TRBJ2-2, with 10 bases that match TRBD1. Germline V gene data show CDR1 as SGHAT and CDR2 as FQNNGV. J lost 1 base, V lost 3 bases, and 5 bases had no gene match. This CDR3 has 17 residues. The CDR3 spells CASSFLTGGWNTGELFF. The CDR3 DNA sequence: TGTGCCAGCAGCTTTTTGACAGGGGGCTGGAACACCGGGGAGCTGTTTTTT.

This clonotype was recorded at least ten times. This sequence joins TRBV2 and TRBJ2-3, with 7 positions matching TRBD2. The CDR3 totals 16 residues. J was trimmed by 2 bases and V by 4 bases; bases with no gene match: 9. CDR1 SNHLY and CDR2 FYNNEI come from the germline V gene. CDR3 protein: CASSVRAGANTDTQYF. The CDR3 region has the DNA TGTGCCAGCAGTGTACGGGCGGGAGCCAACACAGATACGCAGTATTTT.

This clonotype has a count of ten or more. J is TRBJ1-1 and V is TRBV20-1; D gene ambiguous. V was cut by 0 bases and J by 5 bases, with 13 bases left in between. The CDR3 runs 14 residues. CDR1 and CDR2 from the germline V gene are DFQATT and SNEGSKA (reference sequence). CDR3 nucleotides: TGCAGTGCTAGAGATGCGGGGAGTAGGACTGAAGCTTTCTTT. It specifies CSARDAGSRTEAFF.

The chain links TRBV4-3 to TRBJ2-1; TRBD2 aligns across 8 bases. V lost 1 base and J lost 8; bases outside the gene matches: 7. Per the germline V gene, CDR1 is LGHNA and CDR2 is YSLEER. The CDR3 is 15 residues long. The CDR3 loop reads CASSQGTSRADEQFF. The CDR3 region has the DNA TGCGCCAGCAGCCAAGGGACTAGCCGGGCGGATGAGCAGTTCTTC.

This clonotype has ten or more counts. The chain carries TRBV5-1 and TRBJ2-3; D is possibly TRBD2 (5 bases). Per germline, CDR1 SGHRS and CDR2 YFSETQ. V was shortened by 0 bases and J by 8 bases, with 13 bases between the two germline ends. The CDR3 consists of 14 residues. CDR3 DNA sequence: TGCGCCAGCAGCTTGGTAGAATCGAGCGGTACGCAGTATTTT. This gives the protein CASSLVESSGTQYF.

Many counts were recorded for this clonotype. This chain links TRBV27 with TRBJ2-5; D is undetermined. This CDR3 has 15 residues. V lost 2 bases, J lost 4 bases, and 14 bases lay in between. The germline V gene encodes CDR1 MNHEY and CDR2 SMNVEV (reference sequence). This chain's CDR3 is CASSLGPRQRETQYF. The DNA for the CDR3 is TGTGCCAGCAGTTTAGGACCCCGTCAGCGAGAGACCCAGTACTTC.

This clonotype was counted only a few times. CDR3 residues: CASSPQRTGELFF. The CDR3, as DNA: TGTGCCAGCAGCCCCCAGCGTACCGGGGAGCTGTTTTTT. The rearrangement joins TRBV7-2 to TRBJ2-2; D gene ambiguous. The CDR3 spans 13 residues. Germline lookup yields CDR1 SGHTA and CDR2 FQGNSA. V dropped 5 bases and J dropped 5 bases, with 9 bases sitting between them.

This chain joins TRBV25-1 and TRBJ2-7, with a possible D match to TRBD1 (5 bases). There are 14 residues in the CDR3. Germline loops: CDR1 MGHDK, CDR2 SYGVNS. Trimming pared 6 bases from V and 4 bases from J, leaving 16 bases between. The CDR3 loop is CASRVAGPEYEQYF. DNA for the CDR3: TGTGCCAGCAGAGTGGCAGGGCCAGAGTACGAGCAGTACTTC.

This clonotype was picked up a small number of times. The CDR3 here is CASSYRKSSGANVLTF. CDR3 DNA: TGTGCCAGCAGTTATCGAAAGAGCTCTGGGGCCAACGTCCTGACTTTC. J is TRBJ2-6 and V is TRBV6-2 or TRBV6-3; D uncertain. Germline V gene lookup returns CDR1 MNHEY and CDR2 SVGEGT. Trimming removed 3 bases at V and 0 bases at J, with 9 bases between. The CDR3 is 16 amino acids.

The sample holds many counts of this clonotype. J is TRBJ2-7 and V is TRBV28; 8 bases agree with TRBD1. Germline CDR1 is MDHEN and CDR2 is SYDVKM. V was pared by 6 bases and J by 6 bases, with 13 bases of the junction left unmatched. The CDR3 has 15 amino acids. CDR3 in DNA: TGTGCCAGCAGGTCTACAGGGACAGGCCGTCGCGAGCAGTACTTC. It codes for CASRSTGTGRREQYF.

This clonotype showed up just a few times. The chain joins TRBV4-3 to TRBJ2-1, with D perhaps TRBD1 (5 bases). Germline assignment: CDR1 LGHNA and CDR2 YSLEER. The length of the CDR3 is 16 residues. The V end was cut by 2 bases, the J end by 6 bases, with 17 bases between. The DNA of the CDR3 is TGCGCCAGCAGCCAATATTTCACAGGTTCGTTCAATGAGCAGTTCTTC. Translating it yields CASSQYFTGSFNEQFF.

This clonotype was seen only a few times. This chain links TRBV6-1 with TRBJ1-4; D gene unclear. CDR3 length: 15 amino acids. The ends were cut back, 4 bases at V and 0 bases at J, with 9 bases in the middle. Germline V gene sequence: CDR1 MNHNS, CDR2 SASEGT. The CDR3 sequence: CASSAVEATNEKLFF. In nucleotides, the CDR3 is TGTGCCAGCAGTGCTGTGGAGGCAACTAATGAAAAACTGTTTTTT.

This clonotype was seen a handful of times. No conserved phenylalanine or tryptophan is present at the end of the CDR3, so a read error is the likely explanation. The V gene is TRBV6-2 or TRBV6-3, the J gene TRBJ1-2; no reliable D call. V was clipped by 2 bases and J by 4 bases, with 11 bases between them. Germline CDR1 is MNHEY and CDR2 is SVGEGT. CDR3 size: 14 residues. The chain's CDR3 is CASSYLGSPYGYTL. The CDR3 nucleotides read TGTGCCAGCAGTTACCTGGGGTCCCCCTATGGCTACACCCTC.

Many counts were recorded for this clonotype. The CDR3 spells CSAASTGELFF. CDR3 nucleotide sequence: TGCAGTGCTGCTAGCACCGGGGAGCTGTTTTTT. The V and J genes are TRBV20-1 and TRBJ2-2; D not resolved. In germline, CDR1 is DFQATT, CDR2 SNEGSKA (reference sequence). The CDR3 runs 11 residues. Between the trimmed V and J ends, which lost 5 bases and 4 bases, there was a span of 5 bases.

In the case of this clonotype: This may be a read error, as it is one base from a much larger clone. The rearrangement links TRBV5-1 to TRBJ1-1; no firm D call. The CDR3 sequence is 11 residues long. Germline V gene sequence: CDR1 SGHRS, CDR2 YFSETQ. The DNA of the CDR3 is TGCGCCAGCGGAGAGGCCACTGGAGCTTTCTTT. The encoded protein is CASGEATGAFF.

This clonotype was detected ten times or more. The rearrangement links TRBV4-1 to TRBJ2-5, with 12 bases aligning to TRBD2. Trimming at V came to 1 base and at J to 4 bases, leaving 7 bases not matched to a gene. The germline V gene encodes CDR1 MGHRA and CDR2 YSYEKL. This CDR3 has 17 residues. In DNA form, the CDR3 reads TGCGCCAGCAGCCAAGGGGCTAGCGGGAGGGCCAGAGAGACCCAGTACTTC. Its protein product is CASSQGASGRARETQYF.

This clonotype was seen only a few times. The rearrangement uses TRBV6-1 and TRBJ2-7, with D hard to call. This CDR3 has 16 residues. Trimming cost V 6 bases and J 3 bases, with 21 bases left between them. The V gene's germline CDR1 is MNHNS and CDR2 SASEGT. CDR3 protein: CASSPSGRTDLYEQYF. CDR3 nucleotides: TGTGCCAGCAGCCCCTCTGGCCGGACCGACCTCTACGAGCAGTACTTC.

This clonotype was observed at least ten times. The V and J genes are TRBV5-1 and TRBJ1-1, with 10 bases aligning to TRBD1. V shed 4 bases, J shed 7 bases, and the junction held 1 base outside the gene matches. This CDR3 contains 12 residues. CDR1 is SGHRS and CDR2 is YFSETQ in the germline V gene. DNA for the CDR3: TGCGCCAGCAGCGGGACAGGGGTTGAAGCTTTCTTT. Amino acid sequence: CASSGTGVEAFF. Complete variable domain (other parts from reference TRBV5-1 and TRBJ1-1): KAGVTQTPRYLIKTRGQQVTLSCSPISGHRSVSWYQQTPGQGLQFLFEYFSETQRNKGNFPGRFSGRQFSNSRSEMNVSTLELGDSALYLCASSGTGVEAFFGQGTRLTVV.

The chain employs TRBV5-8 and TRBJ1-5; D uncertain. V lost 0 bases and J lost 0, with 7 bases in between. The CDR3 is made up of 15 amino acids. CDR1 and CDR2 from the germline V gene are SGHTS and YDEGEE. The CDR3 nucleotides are TGTGCCAGCAGCTTGGACGGCCATAGCAATCAGCCCCAGCATTTT. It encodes CASSLDGHSNQPQHF.

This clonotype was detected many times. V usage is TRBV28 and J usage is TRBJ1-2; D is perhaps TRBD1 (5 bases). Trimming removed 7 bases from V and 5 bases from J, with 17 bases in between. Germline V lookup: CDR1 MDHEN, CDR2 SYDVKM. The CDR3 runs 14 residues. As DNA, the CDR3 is TGTGCCAGCACCCGGTTCGGCCGGACATATGGCTACACCTTC. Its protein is CASTRFGRTYGYTF.

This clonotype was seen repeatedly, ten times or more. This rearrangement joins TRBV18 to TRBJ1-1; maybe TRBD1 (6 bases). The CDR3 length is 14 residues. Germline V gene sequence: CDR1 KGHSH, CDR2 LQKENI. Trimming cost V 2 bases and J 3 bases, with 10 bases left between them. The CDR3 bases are TGTGCCAGCTCACCAACAGGGTTAGACACTGAAGCTTTCTTT. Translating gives CASSPTGLDTEAFF.

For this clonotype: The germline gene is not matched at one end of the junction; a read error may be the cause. For the CDR3, the DNA is TGCGCCAGCAGGCCAGGGGGGGACACTGATGCTTTCTTT. Translated, it gives CASRPGGDTDAFF. This chain links TRBV5-1 with TRBJ1-1; TRBD1 matches at 7 bases. Germline CDR1 SGHRS, CDR2 YFSETQ. CDR3 length: 13 residues.

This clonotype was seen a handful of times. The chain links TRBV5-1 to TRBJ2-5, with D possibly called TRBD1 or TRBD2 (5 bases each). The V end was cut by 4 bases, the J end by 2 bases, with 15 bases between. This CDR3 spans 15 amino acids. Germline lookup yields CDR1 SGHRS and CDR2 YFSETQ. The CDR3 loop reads CASSPASGGQETQYF. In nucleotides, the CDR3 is TGCGCCAGCAGCCCGGCGAGTGGGGGACAAGAGACCCAGTACTTC.

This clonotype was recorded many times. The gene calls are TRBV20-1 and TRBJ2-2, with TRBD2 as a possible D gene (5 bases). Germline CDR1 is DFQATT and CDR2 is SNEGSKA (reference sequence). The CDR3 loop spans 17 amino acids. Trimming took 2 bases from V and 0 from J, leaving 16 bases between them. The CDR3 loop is CSARLLGNFANTGELFF. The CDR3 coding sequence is TGCAGTGCTAGACTCCTCGGGAACTTCGCGAACACCGGGGAGCTGTTTTTT.

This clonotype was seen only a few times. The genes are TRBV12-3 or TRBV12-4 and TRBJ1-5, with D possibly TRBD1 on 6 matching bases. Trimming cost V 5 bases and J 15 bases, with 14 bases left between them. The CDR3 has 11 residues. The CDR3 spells CASSTHRVLHF. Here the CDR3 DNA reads TGTGCCAGCAGTACCCACAGGGTCTTGCATTTT.